This T cell receptor (beta chain) is drawn from a study of T-cell memory formation after mild COVID-19. Using its own MiXCR run on the 5' RACE reads, TCRdb lists one record per CDR3 protein. The data contain some 120,000 distinct CDR3 sequences, less than 6.5% of them singletons. The germline V gene encodes CDR1 LGHDT and CDR2 YNNKEL (reference sequence). The V segment lost 0 bases and the J segment 3 bases; nucleotides outside the gene matches: 7. This CDR3 spans 19 amino acids. Input material: PBMCs or a T cell subset sorted from them (not recorded which). This chain links TRBV3-1 with TRBJ2-1; 14 bases line up with TRBD2. The TCR originated in an adult woman who had mild COVID-19 (a few samples of this study predate the infection). Cell type and time point are not known. The CDR3 DNA sequence: TGTGCCAGCAGCCAAGAGCGACTAGCGGGAGGGAGGCGCTACAATGAGCAGTTCTTC. It specifies CASSQERLAGGRRYNEQFF.